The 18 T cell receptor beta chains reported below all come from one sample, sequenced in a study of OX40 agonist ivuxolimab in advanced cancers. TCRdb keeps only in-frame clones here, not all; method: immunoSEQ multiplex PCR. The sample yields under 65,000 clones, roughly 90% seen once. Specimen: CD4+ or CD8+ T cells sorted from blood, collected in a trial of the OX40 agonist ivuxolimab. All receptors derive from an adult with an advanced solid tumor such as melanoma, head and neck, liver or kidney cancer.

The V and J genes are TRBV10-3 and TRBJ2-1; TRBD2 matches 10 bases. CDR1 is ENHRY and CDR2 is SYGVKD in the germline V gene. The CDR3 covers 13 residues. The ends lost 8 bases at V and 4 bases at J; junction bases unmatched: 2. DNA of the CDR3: TGTGCCATCGCTAGCGGGGGTTACAATGAGCAGTTCTTC. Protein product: CAIASGGYNEQFF.

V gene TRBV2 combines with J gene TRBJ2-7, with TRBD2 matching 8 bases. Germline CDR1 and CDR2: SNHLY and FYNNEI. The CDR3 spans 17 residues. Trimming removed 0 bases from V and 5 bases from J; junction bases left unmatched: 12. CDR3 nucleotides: TGTGCCAGCAGTGAAGCGCTTCATTGGCGGGAGGTCCACGAGCAGTACTTC. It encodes CASSEALHWREVHEQYF.

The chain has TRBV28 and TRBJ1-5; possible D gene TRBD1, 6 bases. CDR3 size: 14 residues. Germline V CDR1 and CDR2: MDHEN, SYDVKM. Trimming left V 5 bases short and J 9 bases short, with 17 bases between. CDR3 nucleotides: TGTGCCAGCAGTCCCCCGACAGGTAGATCGCCCCAGCATTTT. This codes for CASSPPTGRSPQHF.

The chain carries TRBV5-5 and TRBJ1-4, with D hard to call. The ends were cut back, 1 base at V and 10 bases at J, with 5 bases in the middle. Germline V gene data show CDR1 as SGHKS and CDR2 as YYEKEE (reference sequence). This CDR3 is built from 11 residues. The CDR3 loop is CASSLRGKLFF. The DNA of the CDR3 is TGTGCCAGCAGCTTGAGAGGAAAACTGTTTTTT.

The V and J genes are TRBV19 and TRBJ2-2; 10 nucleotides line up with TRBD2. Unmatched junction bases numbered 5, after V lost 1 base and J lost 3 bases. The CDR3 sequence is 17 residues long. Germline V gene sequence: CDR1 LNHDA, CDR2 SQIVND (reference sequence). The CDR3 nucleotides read TGTGCCAGTAGTATAGGTGCGCTAGCGGGAGACACCGGGGAGCTGTTTTTT. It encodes CASSIGALAGDTGELFF.

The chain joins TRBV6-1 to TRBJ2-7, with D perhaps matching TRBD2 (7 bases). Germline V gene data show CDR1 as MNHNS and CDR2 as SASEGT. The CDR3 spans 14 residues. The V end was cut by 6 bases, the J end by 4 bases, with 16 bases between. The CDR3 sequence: CASRGGQLLYEQYF. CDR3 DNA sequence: TGTGCCAGCAGGGGGGGGCAGCTCCTTTACGAGCAGTACTTC.

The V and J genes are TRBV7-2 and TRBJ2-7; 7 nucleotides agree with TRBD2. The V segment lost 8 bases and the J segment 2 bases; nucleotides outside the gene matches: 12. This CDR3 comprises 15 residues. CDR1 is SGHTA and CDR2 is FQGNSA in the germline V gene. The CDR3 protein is CASVPRGAGPYEQYF. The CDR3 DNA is TGTGCCAGCGTCCCCCGGGGAGCGGGGCCCTACGAGCAGTACTTC. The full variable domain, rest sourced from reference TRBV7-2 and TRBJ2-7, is GAGVSQSPSNKVTEKGKDVELRCDPISGHTALYWYRQSLGQGLEFLIYFQGNSAPDKSGLPSDRFSAERTGGSVSTLTIQRTQQEDSAVYLCASVPRGAGPYEQYFGPGTRLTVT.

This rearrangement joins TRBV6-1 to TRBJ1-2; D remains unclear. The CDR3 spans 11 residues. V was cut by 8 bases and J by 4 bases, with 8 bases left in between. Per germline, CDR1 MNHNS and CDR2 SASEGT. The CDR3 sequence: CASALSYGYTF. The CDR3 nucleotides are TGTGCCAGCGCCCTCAGCTATGGCTACACCTTC.

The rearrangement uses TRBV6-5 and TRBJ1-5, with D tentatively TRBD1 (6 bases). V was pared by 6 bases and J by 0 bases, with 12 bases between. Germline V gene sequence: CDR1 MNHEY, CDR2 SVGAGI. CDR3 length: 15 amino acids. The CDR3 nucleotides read TGTGCCAGCAGAGGGACATCTTATAGCAATCAGCCCCAGCATTTT. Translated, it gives CASRGTSYSNQPQHF.

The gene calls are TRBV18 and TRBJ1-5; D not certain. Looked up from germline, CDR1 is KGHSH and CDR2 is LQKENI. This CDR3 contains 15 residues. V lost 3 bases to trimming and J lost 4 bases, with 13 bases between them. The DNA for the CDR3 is TGTGCCAGCTCACCGGGCAGCCCCCGTAATCAGCCCCAGCATTTT. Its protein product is CASSPGSPRNQPQHF.

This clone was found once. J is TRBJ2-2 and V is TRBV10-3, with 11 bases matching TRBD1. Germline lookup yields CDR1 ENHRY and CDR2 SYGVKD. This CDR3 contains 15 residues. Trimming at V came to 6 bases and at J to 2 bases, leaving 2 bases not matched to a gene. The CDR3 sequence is CAIRGTGGNTGELFF. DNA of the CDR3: TGTGCCATCAGGGGGACAGGGGGAAACACCGGGGAGCTGTTTTTT.

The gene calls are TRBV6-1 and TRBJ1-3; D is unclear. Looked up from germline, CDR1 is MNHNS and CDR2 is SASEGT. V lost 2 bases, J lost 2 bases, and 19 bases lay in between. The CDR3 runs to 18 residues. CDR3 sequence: CASSEIRADVSAGNTIYF. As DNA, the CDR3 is TGTGCCAGCAGTGAAATTAGGGCCGACGTCTCCGCTGGAAACACCATATATTTT.

CDR3 region: CASSLGGDAEQYF. CDR3 bases: TGCGCCAGCAGCTTGGGAGGGGACGCCGAGCAGTACTTC. V and J are TRBV5-1 and TRBJ2-7; D may be TRBD1 or TRBD2 (5 bases each). The CDR3 is 13 residues long. Trimming left V 0 bases short and J 6 bases short, with 10 bases between. The germline V gene encodes CDR1 SGHRS and CDR2 YFSETQ.

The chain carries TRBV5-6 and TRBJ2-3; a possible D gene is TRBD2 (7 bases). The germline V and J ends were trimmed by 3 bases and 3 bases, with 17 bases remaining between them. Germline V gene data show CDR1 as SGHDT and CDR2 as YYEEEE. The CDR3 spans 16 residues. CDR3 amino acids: CASSSNFGGPTDTQYF. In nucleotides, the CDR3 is TGTGCCAGCAGCTCTAACTTCGGGGGGCCGACAGATACGCAGTATTTT. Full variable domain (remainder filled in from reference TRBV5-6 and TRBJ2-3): DAGVTQSPTHLIKTRGQQVTLRCSPKSGHDTVSWYQQALGQGPQFIFQYYEEEERQRGNFPDRFSGHQFPNYSSELNVNALLLGDSALYLCASSSNFGGPTDTQYFGPGTRLTVL.

CDR3 nucleotides: TGTGCCAGCTTCTGGGGCCAGGGATCCGGGGAGCTGTTTTTT. This sequence encodes CASFWGQGSGELFF. The rearrangement joins TRBV19 to TRBJ2-2, with TRBD1 as a possible D gene (5 bases). Germline CDR1 LNHDA, CDR2 SQIVND (reference sequence). Trimming pared 9 bases from V and 6 bases from J, leaving 17 bases between. The CDR3 spans 14 residues.

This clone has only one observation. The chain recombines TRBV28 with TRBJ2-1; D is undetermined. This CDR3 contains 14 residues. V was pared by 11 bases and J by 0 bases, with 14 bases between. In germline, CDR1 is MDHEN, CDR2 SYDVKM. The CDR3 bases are TGTGCCGTCAGAATGGGCGACTCCTACAATGAGCAGTTCTTC. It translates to CAVRMGDSYNEQFF.

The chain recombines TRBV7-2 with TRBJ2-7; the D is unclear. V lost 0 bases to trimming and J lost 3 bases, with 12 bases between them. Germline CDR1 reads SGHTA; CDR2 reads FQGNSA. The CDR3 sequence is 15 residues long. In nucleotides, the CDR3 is TGTGCCAGCAGCTTAGCCCTGGCAGCAAACTACGAGCAGTACTTC. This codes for CASSLALAANYEQYF.

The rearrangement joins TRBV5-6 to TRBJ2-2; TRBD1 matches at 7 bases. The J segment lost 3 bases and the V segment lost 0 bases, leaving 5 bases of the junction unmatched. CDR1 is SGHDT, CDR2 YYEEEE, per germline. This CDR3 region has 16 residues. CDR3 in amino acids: CASSLDRGFDTGELFF. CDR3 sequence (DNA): TGTGCCAGCAGCTTGGACAGGGGATTCGACACCGGGGAGCTGTTTTTT.